This T cell receptor (beta chain) was retrieved from a study of T cell repertoires in cytomegalovirus infection. On the study more broadly: Through public TCR beta signatures, both CMV infection and matching HLA type were indicated.

This CDR3 has 15 amino acids. Trimming took 4 bases from V and 3 from J, leaving 15 bases between them. CDR1 LGHNA and CDR2 YNFKEQ come from the germline V gene. Turning to this clonotype: Its matching antigen is unknown.

MiXCR, run by TCRdb on the reads, gives a single entry per CDR3 protein. The sample includes approximately 990,000 distinct CDR3 sequences, roughly 30% of them seen just once. This TCR was sampled from a human donor in good health (CMV status not recorded). Some clones in this sample may be carry-over from other donors' samples. The sample consisted of cultured CD8+ T cells from PBMCs, taken from culture after CMV antigen stimulation. The chain joins TRBV4-2 to TRBJ2-5, with D possibly matching TRBD2 (5 bases). CDR3 bases: TGTGCCAGCAGCCTTCAGGACTCCCCGAAAGAGACCCAGTACTTC. Protein product: CASSLQDSPKETQYF.